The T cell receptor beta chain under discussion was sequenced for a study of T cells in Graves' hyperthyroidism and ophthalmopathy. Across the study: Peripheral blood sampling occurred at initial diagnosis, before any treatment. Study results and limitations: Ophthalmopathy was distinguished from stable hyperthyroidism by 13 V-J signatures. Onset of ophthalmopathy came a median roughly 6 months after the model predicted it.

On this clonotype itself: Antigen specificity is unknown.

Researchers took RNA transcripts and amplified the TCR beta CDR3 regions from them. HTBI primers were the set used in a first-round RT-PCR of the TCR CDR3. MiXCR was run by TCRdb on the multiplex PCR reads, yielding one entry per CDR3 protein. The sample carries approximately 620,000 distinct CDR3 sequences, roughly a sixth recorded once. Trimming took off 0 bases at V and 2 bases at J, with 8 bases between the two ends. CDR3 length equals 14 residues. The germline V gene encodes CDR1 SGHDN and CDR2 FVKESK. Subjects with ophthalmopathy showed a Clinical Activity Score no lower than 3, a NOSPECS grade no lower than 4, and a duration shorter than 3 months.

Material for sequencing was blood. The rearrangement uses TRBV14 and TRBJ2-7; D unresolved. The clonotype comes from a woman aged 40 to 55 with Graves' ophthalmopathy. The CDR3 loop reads CASSQDSVAYEQYF. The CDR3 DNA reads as TGTGCCAGCAGCCAAGATTCCGTGGCCTACGAGCAGTACTTC.